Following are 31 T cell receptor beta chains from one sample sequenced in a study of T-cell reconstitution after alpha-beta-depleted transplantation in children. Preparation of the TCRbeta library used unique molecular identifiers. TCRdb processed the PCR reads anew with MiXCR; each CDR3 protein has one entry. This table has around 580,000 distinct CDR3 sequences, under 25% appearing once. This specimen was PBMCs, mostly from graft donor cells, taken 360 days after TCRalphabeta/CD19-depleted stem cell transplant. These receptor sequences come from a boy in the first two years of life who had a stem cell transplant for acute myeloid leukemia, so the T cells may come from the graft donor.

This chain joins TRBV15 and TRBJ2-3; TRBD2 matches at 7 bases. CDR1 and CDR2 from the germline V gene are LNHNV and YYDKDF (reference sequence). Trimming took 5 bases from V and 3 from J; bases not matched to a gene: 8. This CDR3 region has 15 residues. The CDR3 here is CATSLETGGTDTQYF. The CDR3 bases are TGTGCCACCAGCCTGGAGACGGGGGGTACAGATACGCAGTATTTT.

This CDR3 is CASSEEAVAETQYF. The CDR3 DNA follows: TGTGCCAGCAGTGAAGAGGCTGTTGCAGAGACCCAGTACTTC. The chain is built from TRBV2 and TRBJ2-5, with D uncertain. The CDR3 sequence is 14 residues long. Germline values: CDR1 SNHLY, CDR2 FYNNEI. V was cut by 1 base and J by 4 bases, with 10 bases left in between.

This CDR3 reads CASRPGRTNTGELFF. The CDR3 region has the DNA TGCGCCAGCAGACCCGGACGGACGAACACCGGGGAGCTGTTTTTT. The rearrangement links TRBV5-1 to TRBJ2-2; D unclear. Germline V gene sequence: CDR1 SGHRS, CDR2 YFSETQ. V was clipped by 5 bases and J by 0 bases, with 11 bases between them. The CDR3 consists of 15 residues.

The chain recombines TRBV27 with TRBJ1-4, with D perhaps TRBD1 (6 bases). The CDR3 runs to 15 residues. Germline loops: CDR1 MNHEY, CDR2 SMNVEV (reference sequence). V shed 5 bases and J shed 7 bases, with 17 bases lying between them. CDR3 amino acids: CASSARGAAGEKLFF. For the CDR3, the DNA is TGTGCCAGCAGTGCTAGGGGGGCCGCGGGTGAAAAACTGTTTTTT.

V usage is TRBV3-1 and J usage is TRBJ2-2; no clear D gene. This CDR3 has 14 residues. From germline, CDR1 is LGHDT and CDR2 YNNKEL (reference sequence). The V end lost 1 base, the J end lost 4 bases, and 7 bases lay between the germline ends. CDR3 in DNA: TGTGCCAGCAGCCAAGTGAGCCGCACCGGGGAGCTGTTTTTT. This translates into CASSQVSRTGELFF.

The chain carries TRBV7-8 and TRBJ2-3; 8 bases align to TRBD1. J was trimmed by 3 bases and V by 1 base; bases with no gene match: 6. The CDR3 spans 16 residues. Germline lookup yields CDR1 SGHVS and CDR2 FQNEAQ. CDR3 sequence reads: CASSLGRDRSTDTQYF. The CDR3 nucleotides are TGTGCCAGCAGCTTAGGCCGGGACAGGAGTACAGATACGCAGTATTTT.

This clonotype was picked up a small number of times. DNA of the CDR3: TGTGCCAGCAGTTTATCTGGGGACACGGCGTCCTCCTACGAGCAGTACTTC. This codes for CASSLSGDTASSYEQYF. The chain has TRBV27 and TRBJ2-7; D is possibly TRBD1 (6 bases). The V gene lost 0 bases and the J gene lost 0 bases, with 15 bases spanning the gap. The germline V gene has CDR1 MNHEY and CDR2 SMNVEV (reference sequence). The CDR3 loop spans 17 amino acids.

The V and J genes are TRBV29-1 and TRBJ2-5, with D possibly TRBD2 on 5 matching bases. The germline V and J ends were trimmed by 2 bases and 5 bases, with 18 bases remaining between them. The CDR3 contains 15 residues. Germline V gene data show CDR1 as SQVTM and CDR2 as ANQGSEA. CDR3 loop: CSVEPMRANSETQYF. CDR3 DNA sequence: TGCAGCGTTGAACCCATGCGGGCTAACTCCGAGACCCAGTACTTC. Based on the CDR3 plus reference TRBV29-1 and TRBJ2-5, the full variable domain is SAVISQKPSRDICQRGTSLTIQCQVDSQVTMMFWYRQQPGQSLTLIATANQGSEATYESGFVIDKFPISRPNLTFSTLTVSNMSPEDSSIYLCSVEPMRANSETQYFGPGTRLLVL.

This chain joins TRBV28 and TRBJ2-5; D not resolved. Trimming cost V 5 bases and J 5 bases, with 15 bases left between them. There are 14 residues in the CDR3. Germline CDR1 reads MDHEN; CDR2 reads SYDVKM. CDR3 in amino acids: CASSPSGARETQYF. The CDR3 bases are TGTGCCAGCAGTCCCTCTGGAGCGCGGGAGACCCAGTACTTC.

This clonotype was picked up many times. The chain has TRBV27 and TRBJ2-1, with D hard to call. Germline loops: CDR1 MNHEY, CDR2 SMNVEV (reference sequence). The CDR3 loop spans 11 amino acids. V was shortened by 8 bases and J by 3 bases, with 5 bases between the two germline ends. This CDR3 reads CASGNYNEQFF. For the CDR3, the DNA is TGTGCCAGCGGGAACTACAATGAGCAGTTCTTC.

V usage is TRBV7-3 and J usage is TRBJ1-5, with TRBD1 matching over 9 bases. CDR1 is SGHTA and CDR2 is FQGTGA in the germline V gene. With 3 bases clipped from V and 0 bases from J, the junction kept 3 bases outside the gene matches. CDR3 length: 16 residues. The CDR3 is CASSFGTGPSNQPQHF. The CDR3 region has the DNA TGTGCCAGCAGCTTTGGGACAGGGCCTAGCAATCAGCCCCAGCATTTT.

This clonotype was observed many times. CDR3 protein: CATLGGDSYEQYF. CDR3 nucleotides: TGCGCCACCCTAGGGGGGGACTCCTACGAGCAGTACTTC. The V call is TRBV4-3, the J call TRBJ2-7, with D possibly TRBD2 on 7 matching bases. V dropped 10 bases and J dropped 0 bases, with 13 bases sitting between them. Germline CDR1 is LGHNA and CDR2 is YSLEER. The CDR3 runs 13 residues.

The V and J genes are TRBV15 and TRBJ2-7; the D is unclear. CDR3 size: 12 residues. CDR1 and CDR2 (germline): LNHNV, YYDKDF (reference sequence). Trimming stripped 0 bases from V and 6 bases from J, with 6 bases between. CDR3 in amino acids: CATSRDYFEQYF. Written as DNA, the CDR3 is TGTGCCACCAGCAGAGATTATTTCGAGCAGTACTTC.

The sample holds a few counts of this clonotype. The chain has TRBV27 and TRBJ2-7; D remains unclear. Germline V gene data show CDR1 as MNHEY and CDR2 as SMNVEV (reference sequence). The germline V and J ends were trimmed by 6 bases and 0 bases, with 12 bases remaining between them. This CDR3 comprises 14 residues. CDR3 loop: CASRDRASSYEQYV. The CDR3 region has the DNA TGTGCCAGCAGAGATAGGGCGAGCTCCTACGAGCAGTACGTC.

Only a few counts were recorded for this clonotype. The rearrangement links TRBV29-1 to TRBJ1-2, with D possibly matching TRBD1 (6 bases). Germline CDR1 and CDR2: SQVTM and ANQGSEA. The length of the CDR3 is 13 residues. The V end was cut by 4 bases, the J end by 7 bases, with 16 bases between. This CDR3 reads CSVGPAGGGGYTF. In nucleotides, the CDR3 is TGCAGCGTTGGGCCTGCGGGGGGCGGTGGCTACACCTTC.

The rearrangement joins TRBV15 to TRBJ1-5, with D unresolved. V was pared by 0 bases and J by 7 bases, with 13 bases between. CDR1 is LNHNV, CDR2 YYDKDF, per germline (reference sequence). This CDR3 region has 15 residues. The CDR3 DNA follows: TGTGCCACCAGCAGAGACCTAAACGGAGCCCAGCCCCAGCATTTT. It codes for CATSRDLNGAQPQHF. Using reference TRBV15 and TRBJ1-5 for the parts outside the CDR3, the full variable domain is DAMVIQNPRYQVTQFGKPVTLSCSQTLNHNVMYWYQQKSSQAPKLLFHYYDKDFNNEADTPDNFQSRRPNTSFCFLDIRSPGLGDTAMYLCATSRDLNGAQPQHFGDGTRLSIL.

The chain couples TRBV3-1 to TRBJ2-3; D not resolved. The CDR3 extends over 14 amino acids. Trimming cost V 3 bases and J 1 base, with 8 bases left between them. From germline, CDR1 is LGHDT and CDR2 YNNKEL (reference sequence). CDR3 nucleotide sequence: TGTGCCAGCAGCCACCCGATCGGCACAGATACGCAGTATTTT. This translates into CASSHPIGTDTQYF.

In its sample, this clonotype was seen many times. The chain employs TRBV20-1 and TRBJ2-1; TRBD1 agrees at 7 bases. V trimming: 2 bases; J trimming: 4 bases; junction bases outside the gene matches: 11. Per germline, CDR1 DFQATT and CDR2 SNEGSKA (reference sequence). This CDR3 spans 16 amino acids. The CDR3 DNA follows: TGCAGTGCTAGACACCTTGGGACAGCCAATTACAATGAGCAGTTCTTC. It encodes CSARHLGTANYNEQFF.

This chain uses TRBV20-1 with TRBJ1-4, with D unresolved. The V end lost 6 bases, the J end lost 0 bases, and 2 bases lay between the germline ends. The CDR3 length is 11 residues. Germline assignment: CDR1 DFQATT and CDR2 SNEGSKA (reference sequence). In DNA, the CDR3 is TGCAGTGCCACAACTAATGAAAAACTGTTTTTT. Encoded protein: CSATTNEKLFF.

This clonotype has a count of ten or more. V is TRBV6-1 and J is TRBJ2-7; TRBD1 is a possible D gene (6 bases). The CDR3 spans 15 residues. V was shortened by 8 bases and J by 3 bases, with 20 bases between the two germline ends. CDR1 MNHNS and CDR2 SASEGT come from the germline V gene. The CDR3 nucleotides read TGTGCCAGCTCCAATCGACAGGCCAAAGACTACGAGCAGTACTTC. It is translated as CASSNRQAKDYEQYF.

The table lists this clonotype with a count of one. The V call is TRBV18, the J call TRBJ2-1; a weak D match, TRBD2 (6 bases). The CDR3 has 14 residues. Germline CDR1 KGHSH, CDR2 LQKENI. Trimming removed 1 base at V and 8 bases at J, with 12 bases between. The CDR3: CASSPRKGGDEQFF. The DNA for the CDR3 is TGTGCCAGCTCACCACGTAAAGGCGGGGATGAGCAGTTCTTC.

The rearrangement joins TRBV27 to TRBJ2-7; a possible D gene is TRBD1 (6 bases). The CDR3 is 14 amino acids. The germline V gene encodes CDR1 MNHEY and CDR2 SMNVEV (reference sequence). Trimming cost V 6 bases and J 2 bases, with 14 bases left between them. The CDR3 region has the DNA TGTGCCAGCAGCCGACAGGCCGATACCTACGAGCAGTACTTC. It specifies CASSRQADTYEQYF.

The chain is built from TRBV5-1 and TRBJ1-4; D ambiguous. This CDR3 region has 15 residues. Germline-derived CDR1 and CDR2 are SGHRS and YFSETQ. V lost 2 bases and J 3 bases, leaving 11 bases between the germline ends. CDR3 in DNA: TGCGCCAGCAGCTTCCTTCCAGGCGCTAATGAAAAACTGTTTTTT. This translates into CASSFLPGANEKLFF.

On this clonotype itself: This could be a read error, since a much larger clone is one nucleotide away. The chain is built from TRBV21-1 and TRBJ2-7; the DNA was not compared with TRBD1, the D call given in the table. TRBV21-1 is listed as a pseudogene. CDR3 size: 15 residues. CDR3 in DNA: TGTGCCAGCAGCATGGAGACAGGGGGGTCCTACGAGCAGTACTTC. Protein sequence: CASSMETGGSYEQYF.

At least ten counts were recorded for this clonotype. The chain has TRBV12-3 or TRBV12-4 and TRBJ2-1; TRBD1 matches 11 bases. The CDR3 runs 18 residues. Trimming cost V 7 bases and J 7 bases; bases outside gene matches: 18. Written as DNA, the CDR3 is TGTGCCAGCACCGTGGACAGGGGGCGCCGAAATACGGGAAATGAGCAGTTCTTC. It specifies CASTVDRGRRNTGNEQFF.

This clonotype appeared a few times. CDR3 nucleotides: TGCGCCAGCAGCCAAGAGGGAGACAGGAACACTGAAGCTTTCTTT. Its translation: CASSQEGDRNTEAFF. This chain connects TRBV4-3 to TRBJ1-1; maybe TRBD1 (5 bases). The length of the CDR3 is 15 residues. V dropped 0 bases and J dropped 1 base, with 9 bases sitting between them. Per germline, CDR1 LGHNA and CDR2 YSLEER.

CDR3 nucleotides: TGCGCCAGCAGCCAACCAGGGGATCAGCCCCAGCATTTT. It is translated as CASSQPGDQPQHF. J is TRBJ1-5 and V is TRBV4-1, with D possibly being TRBD1 (6 bases). Germline loops: CDR1 MGHRA, CDR2 YSYEKL. The CDR3 is 13 residues long. V was shortened by 2 bases and J by 5 bases, with 7 bases between the two germline ends.

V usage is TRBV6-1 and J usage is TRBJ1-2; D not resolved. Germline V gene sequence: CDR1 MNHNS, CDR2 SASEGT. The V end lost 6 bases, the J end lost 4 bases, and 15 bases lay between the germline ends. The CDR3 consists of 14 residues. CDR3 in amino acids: CASRPFERAYGYTF. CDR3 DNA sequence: TGTGCCAGCAGGCCCTTCGAAAGGGCCTATGGCTACACCTTC.

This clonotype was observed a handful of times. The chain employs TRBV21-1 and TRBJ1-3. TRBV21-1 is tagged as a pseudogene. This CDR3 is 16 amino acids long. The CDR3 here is CASSKANGHSGNTIYF. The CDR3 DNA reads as TGTGCCAGCAGCAAAGCGAACGGCCATTCTGGAAACACCATATATTTT.

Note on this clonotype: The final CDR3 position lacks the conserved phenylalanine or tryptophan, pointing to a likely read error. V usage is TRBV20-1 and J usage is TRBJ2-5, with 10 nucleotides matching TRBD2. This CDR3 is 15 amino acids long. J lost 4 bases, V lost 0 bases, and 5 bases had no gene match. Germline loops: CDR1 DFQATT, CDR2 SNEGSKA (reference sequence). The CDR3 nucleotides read TGCAGTGCTAGAGATCCAGCGGGGGGGGTAGAGACCCAGTACTAC. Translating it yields CSARDPAGGVETQYY.

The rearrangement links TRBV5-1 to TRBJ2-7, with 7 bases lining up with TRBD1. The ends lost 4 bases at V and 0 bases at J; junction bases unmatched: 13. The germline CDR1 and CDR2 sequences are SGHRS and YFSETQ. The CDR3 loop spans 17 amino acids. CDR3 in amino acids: CASSEHGTAISSYEQYF. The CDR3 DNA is TGCGCCAGCAGCGAACACGGGACAGCCATTAGCTCCTACGAGCAGTACTTC.